Sequencing of this T cell receptor (beta chain) was carried out in a study of graft-versus-host responses after intestinal transplantation. Across the study: Transplantation in recipients was multivisceral, liver-intestinal, or isolated intestinal. Induction with anti-thymocyte globulin, then tacrolimus and steroids for approximately three years, was given to all recipients.

Sequenced by immunoSEQ multiplex PCR; TCRdb stores in-frame clones only, minus some. Of more than 30,000 clones in the sample, about 90% were seen once. A note on this clone: The antigen remains undetermined.

V was trimmed by 6 bases and J by 4 bases, leaving 7 bases between them. Germline values: CDR1 WSHSY, CDR2 SAAADI. CDR3 length equals 12 residues. Graft-derived tissue was subjected to processing to liberate intraepithelial and lamina propria lymphocytes. Points from the study as a whole: Early after transplant, HvG clones declined as circulating GvH clones peaked. Researchers found GvH clones in recipient marrow, and some showed up first in ileum or blood.

The material sequenced was ileum tissue, taken 200 to 210 days after intestinal transplant. This chain uses TRBV10-2 with TRBJ1-3; no definite D call. The source of this sequence is a human patient who received an intestinal transplant, so some T cells may come from the graft donor. The CDR3 sequence is CASRGSGNTIYF. CDR3 in DNA: TGCGCCAGCAGGGGTTCAGGAAACACCATATATTTT.